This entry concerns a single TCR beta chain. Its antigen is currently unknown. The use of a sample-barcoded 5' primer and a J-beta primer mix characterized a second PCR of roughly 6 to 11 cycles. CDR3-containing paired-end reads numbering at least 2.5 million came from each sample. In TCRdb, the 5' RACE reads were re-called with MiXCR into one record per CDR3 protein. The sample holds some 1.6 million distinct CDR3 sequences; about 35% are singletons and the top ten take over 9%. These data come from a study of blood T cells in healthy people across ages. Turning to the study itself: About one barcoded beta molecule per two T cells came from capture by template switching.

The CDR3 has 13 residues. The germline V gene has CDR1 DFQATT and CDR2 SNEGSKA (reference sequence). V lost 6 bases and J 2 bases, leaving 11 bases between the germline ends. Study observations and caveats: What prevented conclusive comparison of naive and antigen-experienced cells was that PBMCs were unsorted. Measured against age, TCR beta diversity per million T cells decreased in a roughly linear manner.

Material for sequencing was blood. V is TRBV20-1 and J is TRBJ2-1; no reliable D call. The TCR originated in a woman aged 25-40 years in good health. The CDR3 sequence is CSAVPRAYNEQFF. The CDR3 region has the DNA TGCAGTGCGGTACCACGGGCCTACAATGAGCAGTTCTTC.